This T cell receptor beta chain was captured in a study of shared clonotypes between healthy human individuals. Deep-level assay runs were performed. The table came from immunoSEQ multiplex PCR; TCRdb's copy has only in-frame clones and leaves some out. The table shows 490,000 or so clones, with roughly four fifths occurring only once. General study findings and limits: Only blood was sampled; tissue repertoires likely differ.

The donor cohort consisted entirely of Caucasian adults residing in Nashville, Tennessee. Germline values: CDR1 KGHSH, CDR2 LQKENI. The CDR3 has 16 amino acids. Germline trimming cut 3 bases from V and 2 bases from J; bases unmatched to any gene: 9. A word on this clone: Its antigen is unidentified.

Sequenced: PBMCs. This TCR was sampled from a woman between 40 and 50 years old in good health. Some clones in this sample may be carry-over from other donors' samples. J is TRBJ1-1 and V is TRBV18, with 7 bases aligning to TRBD1. CDR3 sequence reads: CASSPGTASGNTEAFF. CDR3 nucleotides: TGTGCCAGCTCACCGGGGACAGCCTCGGGAAACACTGAAGCTTTCTTT.